Listed below are T cell receptor beta chains from one sample, sequenced in a study of regulatory T cells in long-lasting Graves disease. TCRdb recomputed calls from the multiplex PCR reads with MiXCR, one row per CDR3 protein. The data show 250,000 or so distinct CDR3 sequences, roughly 18% seen once. This same sample was also taken into another study, of T cells in Graves' hyperthyroidism and ophthalmopathy.

The sample consisted of peripheral blood mononuclear cells (PBMCs), taken at new diagnosis, from a patient treated with antithyroid drugs. The receptors stem from a woman younger than 45 with Graves disease. Both conserved end residues are part of each CDR3. Size is stated for part of the rows, as once, few or many counts, or as a class when the clone is expanded.

v_gene	j_gene	abundance	len	CDR3aa
TRBV9	TRBJ2-3	many	14	CASGGGTSTDTQYF
TRBV19	TRBJ1-5	.	16	CASRYGGVGVSQPQHF
TRBV12-3/TRBV12-4	TRBJ2-6	.	18	CASSLLAGGLSGANVLTF
TRBV18	TRBJ1-1	many	14	CASSPGLANTEAFF
TRBV5-1	TRBJ2-1	many	14	CASSWGGPYNEQFF
TRBV14	TRBJ2-1	.	12	CASSQSSGEQFF
TRBV7-9	TRBJ2-7	.	15	CASSFDRAPHYEQYF
TRBV20-1	TRBJ1-1	many	14	CSANTPWGNTEAFF
TRBV6-5	TRBJ1-6	many	17	CASSYAGANSYNSPLHF
TRBV5-1	TRBJ1-2	many	15	CASSLGDVGNYGYTF